This T cell receptor (beta chain) was recovered during a study of T cells after yellow fever vaccination. General study results and limits: The CD4 and CD8 compartments had a small share of their clonotypes in common. Booster sampling recovered most clones from primary vaccination (approximately 97% CD4, 88% CD8).

5'RACE template switching produced TCR cDNA carrying a universal primer site and UMIs. MiXCR was run by TCRdb on the 5' RACE reads, yielding one entry per CDR3 protein. Of 450,000 to 550,000 distinct CDR3 sequences listed, around a fifth are singletons. Germline values: CDR1 SGHRS, CDR2 YFSETQ. V was pared by 1 base and J by 5 bases, with 12 bases between. This CDR3 region has 14 residues. This clonotype was detected only a few times. The antigen is not known. The gene calls are TRBV5-1 and TRBJ1-1, with D possibly TRBD1 on 5 matching bases. Sequencing used PBMCs, obtained approximately 20 days after the first yellow fever vaccination. The sequence derives from a man aged 18 to 29 who received the YFV17D yellow fever vaccine. In nucleotides, the CDR3 is TGCGCCAGCAGCTTGACCGGGGGTCTTACTGAAGCTTTCTTT. Translation: CASSLTGGLTEAFF.